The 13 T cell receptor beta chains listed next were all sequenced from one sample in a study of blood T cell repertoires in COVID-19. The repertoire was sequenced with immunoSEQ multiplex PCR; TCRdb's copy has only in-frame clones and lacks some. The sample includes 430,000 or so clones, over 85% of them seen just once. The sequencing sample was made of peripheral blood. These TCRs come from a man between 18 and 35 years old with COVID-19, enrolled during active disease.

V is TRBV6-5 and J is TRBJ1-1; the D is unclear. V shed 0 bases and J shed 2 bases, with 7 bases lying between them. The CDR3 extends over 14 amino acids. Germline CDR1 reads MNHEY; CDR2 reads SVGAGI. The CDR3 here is CASSYSRENTEAFF. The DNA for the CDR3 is TGTGCCAGCAGTTACTCGCGGGAAAACACTGAAGCTTTCTTT.

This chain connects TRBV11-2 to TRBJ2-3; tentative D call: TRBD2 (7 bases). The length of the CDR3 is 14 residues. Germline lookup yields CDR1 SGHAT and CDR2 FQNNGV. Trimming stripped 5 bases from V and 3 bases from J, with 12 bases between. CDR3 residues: CASSLQGGTDTQYF. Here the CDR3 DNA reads TGTGCCAGCAGCCTACAGGGAGGGACAGATACGCAGTATTTT.

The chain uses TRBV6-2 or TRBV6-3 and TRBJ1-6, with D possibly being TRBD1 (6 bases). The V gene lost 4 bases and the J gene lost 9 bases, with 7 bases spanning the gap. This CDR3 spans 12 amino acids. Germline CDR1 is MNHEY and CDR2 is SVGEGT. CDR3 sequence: CASSLQGSPLHF. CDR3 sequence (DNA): TGTGCCAGCAGTTTACAGGGTTCACCCCTCCACTTT.

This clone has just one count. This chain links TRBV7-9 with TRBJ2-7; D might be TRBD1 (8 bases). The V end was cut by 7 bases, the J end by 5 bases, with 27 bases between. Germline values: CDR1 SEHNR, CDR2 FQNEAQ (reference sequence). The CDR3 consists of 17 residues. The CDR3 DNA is TGTGCCAGCACGCGTCTCGGGAGGCGACAGGGGTACCACGAGCAGTACTTC. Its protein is CASTRLGRRQGYHEQYF.

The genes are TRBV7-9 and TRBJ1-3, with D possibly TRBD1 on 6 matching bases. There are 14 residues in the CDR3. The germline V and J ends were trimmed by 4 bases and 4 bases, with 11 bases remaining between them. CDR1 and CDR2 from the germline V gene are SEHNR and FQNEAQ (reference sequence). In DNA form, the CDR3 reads TGTGCCAGCAGCTATACAGGGAGCGGAAACACCATATATTTT. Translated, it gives CASSYTGSGNTIYF.

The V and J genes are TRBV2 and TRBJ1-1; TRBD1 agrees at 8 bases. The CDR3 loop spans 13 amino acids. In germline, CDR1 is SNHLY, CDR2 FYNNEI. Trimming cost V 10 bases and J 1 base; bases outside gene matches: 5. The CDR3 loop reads CATRQGPNTEAFF. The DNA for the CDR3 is TGTGCCACCCGACAGGGGCCGAACACTGAAGCTTTCTTT.

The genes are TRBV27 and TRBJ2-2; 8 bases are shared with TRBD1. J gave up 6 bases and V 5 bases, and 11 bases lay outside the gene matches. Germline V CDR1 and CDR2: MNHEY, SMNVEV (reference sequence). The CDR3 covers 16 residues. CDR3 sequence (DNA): TGTGCCAGCAGTAACAGGACAGGGAATAGAGCCGGGGAGCTGTTTTTT. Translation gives CASSNRTGNRAGELFF.

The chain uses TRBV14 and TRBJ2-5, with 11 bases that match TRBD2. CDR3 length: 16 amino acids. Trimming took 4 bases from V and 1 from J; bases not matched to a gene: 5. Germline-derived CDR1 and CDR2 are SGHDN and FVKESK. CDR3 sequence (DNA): TGTGCCAGCAGCCCGTCTAGCGGGGGGAGCCAAGAGACCCAGTACTTC. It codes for CASSPSSGGSQETQYF.

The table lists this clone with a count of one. The CDR3: CASSLRGKETQYF. The CDR3 region has the DNA TGTGCCAGCAGTTTAAGGGGAAAAGAGACCCAGTACTTC. The V and J genes are TRBV12-3 or TRBV12-4 and TRBJ2-5, with TRBD1 as a possible D gene (5 bases). V was trimmed by 2 bases and J by 3 bases, leaving 7 bases between them. The CDR3 length is 13 residues.

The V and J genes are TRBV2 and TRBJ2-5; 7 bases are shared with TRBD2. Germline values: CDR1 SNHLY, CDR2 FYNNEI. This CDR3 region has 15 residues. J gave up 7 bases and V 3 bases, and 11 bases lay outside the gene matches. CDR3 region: CASSEPSGFPGTQYF. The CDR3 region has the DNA TGTGCCAGCAGTGAGCCTAGCGGATTCCCGGGGACCCAGTACTTC.

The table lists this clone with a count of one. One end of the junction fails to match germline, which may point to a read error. The CDR3 DNA reads as TGTGCCAGCAGCCTAGCCGACGGACTAGCGGGTATCGAGCAGTACTTC. Protein product: CASSLADGLAGIEQYF. This chain joins TRBV7-9 and TRBJ2-7; 11 bases match TRBD2. The CDR3 spans 16 residues. The germline gives CDR1 SEHNR, CDR2 FQNEAQ (reference sequence).

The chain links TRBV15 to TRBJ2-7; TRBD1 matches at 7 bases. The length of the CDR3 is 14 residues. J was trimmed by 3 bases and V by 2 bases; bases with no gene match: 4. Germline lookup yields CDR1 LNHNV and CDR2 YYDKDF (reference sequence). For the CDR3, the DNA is TGTGCCACCAGCAGATCCGGGACAGACTACGAGCAGTACTTC. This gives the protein CATSRSGTDYEQYF.

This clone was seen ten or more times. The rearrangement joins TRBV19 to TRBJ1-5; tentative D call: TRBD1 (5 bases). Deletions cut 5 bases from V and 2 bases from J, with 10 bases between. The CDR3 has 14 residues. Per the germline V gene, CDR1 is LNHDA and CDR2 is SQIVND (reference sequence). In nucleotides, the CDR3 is TGTGCCAGTAGTTGGGGCGGGGGCAATCAGCCCCAGCATTTT. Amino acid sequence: CASSWGGGNQPQHF.